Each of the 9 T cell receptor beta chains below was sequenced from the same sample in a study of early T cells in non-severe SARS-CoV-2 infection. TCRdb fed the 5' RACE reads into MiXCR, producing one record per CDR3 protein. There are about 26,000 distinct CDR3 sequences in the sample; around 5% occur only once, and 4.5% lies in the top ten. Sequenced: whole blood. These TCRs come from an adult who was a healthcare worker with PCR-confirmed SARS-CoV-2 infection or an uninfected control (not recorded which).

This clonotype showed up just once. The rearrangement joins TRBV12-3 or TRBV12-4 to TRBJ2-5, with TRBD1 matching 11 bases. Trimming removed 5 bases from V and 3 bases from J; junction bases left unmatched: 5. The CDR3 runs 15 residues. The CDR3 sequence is CASSKWTGGEETQYF. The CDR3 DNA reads TGTGCCAGCAGTAAATGGACAGGGGGCGAAGAGACCCAGTACTTC.

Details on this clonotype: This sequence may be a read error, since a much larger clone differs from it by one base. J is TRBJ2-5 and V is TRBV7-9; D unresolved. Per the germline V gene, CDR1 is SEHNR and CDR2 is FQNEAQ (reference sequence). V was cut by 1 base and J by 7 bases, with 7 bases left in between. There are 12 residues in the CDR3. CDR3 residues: CASSLEEGTQYF. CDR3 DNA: TGTGCCAGCAGCTTAGAGGAAGGGACCCAGTACTTC.

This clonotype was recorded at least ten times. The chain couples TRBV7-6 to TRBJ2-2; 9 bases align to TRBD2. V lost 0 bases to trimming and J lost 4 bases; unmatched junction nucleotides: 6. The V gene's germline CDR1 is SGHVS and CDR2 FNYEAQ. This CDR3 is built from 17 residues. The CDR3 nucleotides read TGTGCCAGCAGCTTAGCCCCGGGACTAGCATCCACCGGGGAGCTGTTTTTT. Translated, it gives CASSLAPGLASTGELFF.

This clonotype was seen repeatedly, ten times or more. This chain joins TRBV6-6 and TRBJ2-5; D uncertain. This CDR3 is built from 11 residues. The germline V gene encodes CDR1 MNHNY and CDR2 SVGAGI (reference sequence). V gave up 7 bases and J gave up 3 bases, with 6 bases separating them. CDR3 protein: CASNYEETQYF. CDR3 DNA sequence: TGTGCCAGCAACTATGAAGAGACCCAGTACTTC.

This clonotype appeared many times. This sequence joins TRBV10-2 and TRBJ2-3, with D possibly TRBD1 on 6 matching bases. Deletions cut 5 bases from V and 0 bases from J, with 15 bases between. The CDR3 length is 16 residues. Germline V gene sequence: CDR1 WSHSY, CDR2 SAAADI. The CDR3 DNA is TGCGCCAGCAGTACCGGACAGATACCTAGCACAGATACGCAGTATTTT. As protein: CASSTGQIPSTDTQYF.

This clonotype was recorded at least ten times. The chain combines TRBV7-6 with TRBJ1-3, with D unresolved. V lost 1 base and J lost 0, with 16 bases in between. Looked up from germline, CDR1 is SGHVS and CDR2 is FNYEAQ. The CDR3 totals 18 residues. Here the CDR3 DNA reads TGTGCCAGCAGCTTAGAGGCTTCCGGCGGATCCTCTGGAAACACCATATATTTT. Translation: CASSLEASGGSSGNTIYF.

In DNA, the CDR3 is TGTGCCAGCACCGAATTACCGGGACAGGGTGGAGATACGCAGTATTTT. This gives the protein CASTELPGQGGDTQYF. This chain uses TRBV9 with TRBJ2-3; 9 bases map to TRBD1. Germline CDR1 is SGDLS and CDR2 is YYNGEE. The CDR3 covers 16 residues. V trimming: 6 bases; J trimming: 5 bases; junction bases outside the gene matches: 13. The full variable domain, rest sourced from reference TRBV9 and TRBJ2-3, is DSGVTQTPKHLITATGQRVTLRCSPRSGDLSVYWYQQSLDQGLQFLIQYYNGEERAKGNILERFSAQQFPDLHSELNLSSLELGDSALYFCASTELPGQGGDTQYFGPGTRLTVL.

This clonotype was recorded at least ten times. CDR3 protein: CARMIRGWSNQPQHF. CDR3 sequence (DNA): TGTGCCAGGATGATCAGGGGTTGGAGCAATCAGCCCCAGCATTTT. This chain joins TRBV19 and TRBJ1-5, with D maybe TRBD1 (6 bases). The V gene's germline CDR1 is LNHDA and CDR2 SQIVND (reference sequence). The CDR3 is 15 amino acids. V dropped 9 bases and J dropped 1 base, with 16 bases sitting between them.

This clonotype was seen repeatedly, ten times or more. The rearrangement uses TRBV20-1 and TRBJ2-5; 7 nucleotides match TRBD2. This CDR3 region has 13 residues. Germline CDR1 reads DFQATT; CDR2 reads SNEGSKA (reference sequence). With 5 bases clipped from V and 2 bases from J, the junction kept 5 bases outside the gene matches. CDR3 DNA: TGCAGTGCTCACACTAGCGAACAAGAGACCCAGTACTTC. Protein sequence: CSAHTSEQETQYF.